These 30 T cell receptor beta chains were sequenced from one sample in a study of cytomegalovirus exposure and HLA in healthy donors. 13 Jbeta primers and 60 Vbeta primers were used for the PCR. Repertoires were generated with immunoSEQ multiplex PCR, while TCRdb's copy carries only in-frame clones and drops some. The sample has 75,000 to 80,000 clones, 80% seen once; the top ten hold about 1.1%. The material sequenced was PBMCs. Receptors originate from a male donor in good health and CMV-seronegative.

Notes on this clone: The junction departs from the called germline gene at one end, perhaps through a read error. The chain carries TRBV7-7 and TRBJ2-5; D gene ambiguous. The CDR3 consists of 13 residues. Looked up from germline, CDR1 is SSHAT and CDR2 is FNYEAQ (reference sequence). The CDR3 region has the DNA TGTGCTAGCAGCTTAACAGCTCAAGAGACCCAGTACTTC. Protein product: CASSLTAQETQYF.

The chain recombines TRBV5-4 with TRBJ2-6, with a weak D call TRBD1 (6 bases). CDR1 and CDR2 (germline): SGHNT, YYREEE (reference sequence). Trimming stripped 2 bases from V and 0 bases from J, with 18 bases between. The CDR3 loop spans 19 amino acids. The CDR3 loop is CASSFGAGRGSSGANVLTF. CDR3 nucleotide sequence: TGTGCCAGCAGCTTCGGTGCCGGCAGGGGATCCTCTGGGGCCAACGTCCTGACTTTC.

The gene calls are TRBV5-1 and TRBJ1-2; D gene unclear. The V end lost 7 bases, the J end lost 0 bases, and 10 bases lay between the germline ends. The germline V gene has CDR1 SGHRS and CDR2 YFSETQ. The CDR3 covers 13 residues. The CDR3 DNA sequence: TGCGCCAGCCGGGTAAAAACTAACTATGGCTACACCTTC. It translates to CASRVKTNYGYTF.

The chain joins TRBV7-9 to TRBJ2-2; D remains ambiguous. Germline CDR1 and CDR2: SEHNR and FQNEAQ (reference sequence). Trimming removed 1 base at V and 2 bases at J, with 8 bases between. The CDR3 has 15 amino acids. The CDR3 here is CASSLETGNTGELFF. The CDR3, as DNA: TGTGCCAGCAGCTTAGAGACGGGTAACACCGGGGAGCTGTTTTTT.

CDR3 DNA: TGCGCCAGCAGCTTCGACTTCTCTGGAAACACCATATATTTT. Residues: CASSFDFSGNTIYF. The rearrangement links TRBV5-1 to TRBJ1-3; D remains ambiguous. Trimming removed 2 bases at V and 0 bases at J, with 6 bases between. Looked up from germline, CDR1 is SGHRS and CDR2 is YFSETQ. The CDR3 has 14 amino acids.

This chain connects TRBV6-5 to TRBJ1-1; tentatively, D is TRBD1 (5 bases). Germline V gives CDR1 MNHEY, CDR2 SVGAGI. The CDR3 loop spans 13 amino acids. V shed 1 base and J shed 5 bases, with 8 bases lying between them. The CDR3 loop reads CASSYLTETEAFF. The CDR3 DNA reads as TGTGCCAGCAGTTACTTGACAGAGACTGAAGCTTTCTTT.

There are a few counts of this clone. The chain employs TRBV28 and TRBJ2-7; TRBD1 might be the D (6 bases). The V end was cut by 8 bases, the J end by 0 bases, with 11 bases between. This CDR3 region has 13 residues. Per the germline V gene, CDR1 is MDHEN and CDR2 is SYDVKM. Here the CDR3 reads CASQTGLSYEQYF. In DNA, the CDR3 is TGTGCCAGCCAAACAGGGCTCTCCTACGAGCAGTACTTC.

V gene TRBV4-1 combines with J gene TRBJ2-7, with D possibly TRBD2 on 7 matching bases. CDR3 length: 15 residues. Germline CDR1 and CDR2: MGHRA and YSYEKL. Between the trimmed V and J ends, which lost 0 bases and 4 bases, there was a span of 13 bases. The CDR3 bases are TGCGCCAGCAGCCAAGATAGGGGGGGCGTTTACGAGCAGTACTTC. Protein sequence: CASSQDRGGVYEQYF.

This clone was seen more than once but under ten times. The J gene is TRBJ1-2, the V gene TRBV19; D not resolved. This CDR3 comprises 15 residues. In germline, CDR1 is LNHDA, CDR2 SQIVND (reference sequence). The V end lost 7 bases, the J end lost 6 bases, and 21 bases lay between the germline ends. CDR3 sequence (DNA): TGTGCCAGTAAGAGAATGGTAGATGGAGGGAATGGCTACACCTTC. The encoded protein is CASKRMVDGGNGYTF.

V usage is TRBV19 and J usage is TRBJ1-2; D call uncertain. The CDR3 sequence is 13 residues long. Germline V gives CDR1 LNHDA, CDR2 SQIVND (reference sequence). Trimming removed 5 bases from V and 2 bases from J, with 9 bases in between. The chain's CDR3 is CASSPHGNYGYTF. In nucleotides, the CDR3 is TGTGCCAGTAGTCCTCACGGGAACTATGGCTACACCTTC.

The genes are TRBV5-5 and TRBJ2-1, with TRBD2 as a possible D gene (6 bases). V lost 4 bases and J 6 bases, leaving 14 bases between the germline ends. Germline loops: CDR1 SGHKS, CDR2 YYEKEE (reference sequence). The CDR3 length is 14 residues. The CDR3 loop reads CASSPLALGNEQFF. CDR3 DNA sequence: TGTGCCAGCAGCCCCCTAGCGCTAGGCAATGAGCAGTTCTTC.

The chain carries TRBV4-2 and TRBJ2-3; 8 bases align to TRBD2. CDR1 LGHNA and CDR2 YNFKEQ come from the germline V gene. With V trimmed by 5 bases and J by 3 bases, 10 bases remained unmatched. This CDR3 is built from 16 residues. CDR3: CASSLTGTRSTDTQYF. The CDR3 DNA sequence: TGTGCCAGCAGCTTGACCGGGACTAGGTCAACAGATACGCAGTATTTT.

The chain couples TRBV30 to TRBJ1-5; 11 bases agree with TRBD1. Germline loops: CDR1 GTSNPN, CDR2 SVGIG (reference sequence). The V and J ends lost 1 base and 4 bases, in that order; junction bases with no gene match: 6. This CDR3 spans 16 amino acids. The CDR3 DNA is TGTGCCTGGAGTGCTCATGGACAGGGGGCTAATCAGCCCCAGCATTTT. This sequence encodes CAWSAHGQGANQPQHF.

The chain links TRBV7-6 to TRBJ2-2; tentative D call: TRBD2 (5 bases). CDR1 and CDR2 (germline): SGHVS, FNYEAQ. Trimming took off 3 bases at V and 0 bases at J, with 17 bases between the two ends. The CDR3 runs 18 residues. This CDR3 reads CASSFVRYGEPNTGELFF. CDR3 DNA sequence: TGTGCCAGCAGCTTCGTGCGATATGGGGAGCCGAACACCGGGGAGCTGTTTTTT.

V is TRBV5-1 and J is TRBJ2-1; the D is unclear. V was pared by 4 bases and J by 0 bases, with 8 bases between. Germline loops: CDR1 SGHRS, CDR2 YFSETQ. This CDR3 has 14 residues. CDR3 DNA: TGCGCCAGCAGCCTCCCGGGCTCCTACAATGAGCAGTTCTTC. Its translation is CASSLPGSYNEQFF.

This clone was observed a few times. This chain links TRBV7-9 with TRBJ1-1; no definite D call. V was shortened by 5 bases and J by 5 bases, with 12 bases between the two germline ends. The CDR3 totals 13 residues. Germline loops: CDR1 SEHNR, CDR2 FQNEAQ (reference sequence). The DNA for the CDR3 is TGTGCCAGCAGCGAGGCTTCTGGGACTGAAGCTTTCTTT. Its translation: CASSEASGTEAFF.

The V and J genes are TRBV6-5 and TRBJ1-1; D is ambiguous. Germline-derived CDR1 and CDR2 are MNHEY and SVGAGI. The V gene lost 4 bases and the J gene lost 2 bases, with 14 bases spanning the gap. CDR3 length equals 15 residues. The CDR3 coding sequence is TGTGCCAGCAGTTTGTCACTTACGGTTAACACTGAAGCTTTCTTT. Translation: CASSLSLTVNTEAFF.

V is TRBV19 and J is TRBJ1-2; the match to TRBD1 covers 9 bases. The germline CDR1 and CDR2 sequences are LNHDA and SQIVND (reference sequence). Germline trimming cut 7 bases from V and 6 bases from J; bases unmatched to any gene: 6. The CDR3 has 13 residues. The chain's CDR3 is CASNVQGADGYTF. CDR3 DNA: TGTGCCAGTAACGTACAGGGGGCAGATGGCTACACCTTC.

The chain uses TRBV5-1 and TRBJ2-7; 12 bases are shared with TRBD1. The CDR3 sequence is 12 residues long. With V trimmed by 9 bases and J by 6 bases, 4 bases remained unmatched. CDR1 and CDR2 (germline): SGHRS, YFSETQ. The CDR3, as DNA: TGCGCCACGGGACAGGGGGCGGGCGAGCAGTACTTC. Translating gives CATGQGAGEQYF.

V usage is TRBV19 and J usage is TRBJ1-6; possible D gene TRBD1, 6 bases. V gave up 5 bases and J gave up 5 bases, with 10 bases separating them. The CDR3 has 14 residues. The germline CDR1 and CDR2 sequences are LNHDA and SQIVND (reference sequence). The chain's CDR3 is CASSSSGDNSPLHF. CDR3 in DNA: TGTGCCAGTAGTTCCTCAGGGGATAATTCACCCCTCCACTTT.

V is TRBV6-1 and J is TRBJ2-7; maybe TRBD1 (6 bases). Germline lookup yields CDR1 MNHNS and CDR2 SASEGT. V lost 8 bases, J lost 2 bases, and 13 bases lay in between. The CDR3 runs to 13 residues. CDR3 sequence: CASHRTEPYEQYF. As DNA, the CDR3 is TGTGCCAGCCACCGGACAGAGCCCTACGAGCAGTACTTC.

This chain joins TRBV4-1 and TRBJ2-7, with TRBD2 identical over 7 bases. The ends lost 1 base at V and 0 bases at J; junction bases unmatched: 3. The germline CDR1 and CDR2 sequences are MGHRA and YSYEKL. The CDR3 loop spans 15 amino acids. CDR3 DNA sequence: TGCGCCAGCAGCCAAGGGGCTAGCGGCTCCTACGAGCAGTACTTC. Translation: CASSQGASGSYEQYF.

This clone was counted only a few times. The chain carries TRBV9 and TRBJ2-7; tentatively, D is TRBD2 (6 bases). The length of the CDR3 is 13 residues. Trimming shortened V by 4 bases and J by 4 bases, and 12 bases separated the two germline ends. Germline V CDR1 and CDR2: SGDLS, YYNGEE. The CDR3 loop reads CASSPETSYEQYF. CDR3 nucleotides: TGTGCCAGCAGCCCCGAGACTAGTTACGAGCAGTACTTC.

This rearrangement joins TRBV15 to TRBJ1-4, with D maybe TRBD1 (6 bases). V was cut by 4 bases and J by 0 bases, with 9 bases left in between. The germline V gene encodes CDR1 LNHNV and CDR2 YYDKDF (reference sequence). The CDR3 spans 15 residues. The CDR3 nucleotides are TGTGCCACCAGCATCAGGACAGCAACTAATGAAAAACTGTTTTTT. Amino acid sequence: CATSIRTATNEKLFF.

The V call is TRBV7-9, the J call TRBJ1-1; maybe TRBD1 (6 bases). The length of the CDR3 is 15 residues. Germline V gene lookup returns CDR1 SEHNR and CDR2 FQNEAQ (reference sequence). V was cut by 5 bases and J by 0 bases, with 13 bases left in between. This chain's CDR3 is CASSPDRYMNTEAFF. In DNA, the CDR3 is TGTGCCAGCAGCCCAGACAGGTACATGAACACTGAAGCTTTCTTT.

This clone was seen once. The V gene is TRBV19, the J gene TRBJ1-3; TRBD1 might be the D (6 bases). This CDR3 comprises 15 residues. Germline lookup yields CDR1 LNHDA and CDR2 SQIVND (reference sequence). The ends were cut back, 5 bases at V and 0 bases at J, with 11 bases in the middle. For the CDR3, the DNA is TGTGCCAGTAGTCCGCCGACAGGCTCTGGAAACACCATATATTTT. Residues: CASSPPTGSGNTIYF.

The CDR3 reads CASSVEGVDLYNEQFF. The CDR3 coding sequence is TGTGCCAGCAGCGTAGAAGGGGTTGACCTTTACAATGAGCAGTTCTTC. The rearrangement uses TRBV9 and TRBJ2-1, with D perhaps TRBD1 (5 bases). Germline-derived CDR1 and CDR2 are SGDLS and YYNGEE. V was cut by 0 bases and J by 4 bases, with 14 bases left in between. The CDR3 has 16 residues.

The chain has TRBV5-4 and TRBJ1-1; 11 nucleotides align to TRBD1. The V gene end was trimmed by 4 bases and the J gene end by 3 bases; junction bases not matched to a gene: 5. Germline V CDR1 and CDR2: SGHNT, YYREEE (reference sequence). The CDR3 is 15 amino acids. CDR3 coding DNA: TGTGCCAGCAGCCCACGGACAGGGGGCTACACTGAAGCTTTCTTT. Encoded protein: CASSPRTGGYTEAFF.

The chain recombines TRBV5-1 with TRBJ2-3; D may be TRBD1 (5 bases). Germline V gene sequence: CDR1 SGHRS, CDR2 YFSETQ. This CDR3 spans 13 amino acids. Between the trimmed V and J ends, which lost 4 bases and 1 base, there was a span of 7 bases. The CDR3 region is CASSVQGTDTQYF. Here the CDR3 DNA reads TGCGCCAGCAGCGTACAGGGCACAGATACGCAGTATTTT.

J is TRBJ2-7 and V is TRBV7-2, with TRBD1 matching over 8 bases. V lost 4 bases to trimming and J lost 3 bases; unmatched junction nucleotides: 8. The CDR3 is 15 residues long. Germline V gene lookup returns CDR1 SGHTA and CDR2 FQGNSA. CDR3 protein: CASSYFWTGSYEQYF. DNA of the CDR3: TGTGCCAGCAGCTACTTCTGGACAGGGAGCTACGAGCAGTACTTC. The full variable domain, its missing parts supplied by reference TRBV7-2 and TRBJ2-7, is GAGVSQSPSNKVTEKGKDVELRCDPISGHTALYWYRQSLGQGLEFLIYFQGNSAPDKSGLPSDRFSAERTGGSVSTLTIQRTQQEDSAVYLCASSYFWTGSYEQYFGPGTRLTVT.